This T cell receptor beta chain was identified during a study of Ad26.COV2.S vaccination and SARS-CoV-2 variants. As for this clone: Antigen: not known.

Profiled with immunoSEQ multiplex PCR; TCRdb holds only in-frame clones, not every one. The table shows some 320,000 clones, with 86% occurring only once. General study results and limits: The breadth of spike-specific CD8+ and CD4+ T cell responses after vaccination was reportedly substantial. Possible underestimation of total T cell responses by the TCR breadth and depth analyses was noted.

Germline V gene lookup returns CDR1 SGHRS and CDR2 YFSETQ. Trimming removed 0 bases from V and 2 bases from J, with 5 bases in between. The CDR3 is made up of 13 amino acids. Treatment defined: around 19 received Ad26.COV2.S at low or high dose, single or two shots; 5 received placebo; per-sample allocation not given. Samples analyzed were those drawn on day 63 after the first vaccine or placebo injection. The V call is TRBV5-1, the J call TRBJ1-2, with D unresolved. The source is a person between 18 and 65 years old who received the Ad26.COV2.S COVID-19 vaccine or a placebo. The source was peripheral blood, collected in a trial of Ad26.COV2.S vaccine versus placebo. Here the CDR3 reads CASSLEMNYGYTF. The CDR3 DNA follows: TGCGCCAGCAGCTTGGAGATGAACTATGGCTACACCTTC.